This T cell receptor (beta chain) was sequenced during a study of blood T cell repertoires in COVID-19. The protocol was immunoSEQ multiplex PCR, while the TCRdb copy is restricted to in-frame clones and leaves out a portion. The profile shows about 52,000 clones, roughly four fifths of them singletons. Sequenced sample: peripheral blood. This clonotype was sampled from a man aged 70 or older with active COVID-19.

As DNA, the CDR3 is TGTGCCAGCAGCCAATGCAGGGACAGGGGGTGTGAGCAGTACTTC. This sequence encodes CASSQCRDRGCEQYF. This sequence joins TRBV3-1 (or the pseudogene TRBV3-2) and TRBJ2-7; 11 nucleotides line up with TRBD1. Losses at the gene ends were 2 bases for V and 7 bases for J; bases not matched to a gene: 7. The CDR3 consists of 15 residues. Germline CDR1 is LGHDT and CDR2 is YNNKEL (reference sequence).